The clone carrying this T cell receptor (beta chain) showed up just a few times. Its matching antigen is unknown. This entry is derived from a study of cytomegalovirus exposure and HLA in healthy donors. The PCR contained 60 Vbeta and 13 Jbeta primers. Clones were sequenced by immunoSEQ multiplex PCR, and TCRdb holds only the in-frame ones, with some missing. The table shows 200,000 to 250,000 clones, with about 77% occurring only once. Regarding the study as a whole: In a later analysis, most CMV-associated TCR beta chains appeared HLA-restricted. Diagnosis of cytomegalovirus status made by the classifier reportedly showed high specificity and sensitivity. Later work found that TCR association rates differed between HLA loci; DRB1 had the most and HLA-C the fewest. Equally common other TCR beta chains were less clonally expanded than HLA-associated ones, a later analysis found.

V lost 0 bases and J lost 0; bases outside the gene matches: 5. CDR1 is SGHAT, CDR2 FQNNGV, per germline. CDR3 length equals 16 residues. The chain links TRBV11-2 to TRBJ2-7; TRBD1 agrees at 7 bases. This receptor was identified in a woman younger than 45 in good health and CMV-seronegative. The sequencing sample was made of PBMCs. In DNA, the CDR3 is TGTGCCAGCAGCTTAGATCGACAGGGCCTCTCCTACGAGCAGTACTTC. It yields the protein CASSLDRQGLSYEQYF.